Listed below are T cell receptor beta chains from one sample, sequenced in a study of CD8+ T cells in alopecia areata. TCRdb's table, derived via immunoSEQ multiplex PCR, lists solely in-frame clones and lacks some. The sample records 100,000 to 150,000 clones, roughly 50% being singletons. The sequencing input was NKG2D-low CD8+ T cells sorted from blood. These TCRs come from a human donor with alopecia areata. The CDR3 runs from the conserved cysteine through the conserved F or W.

v_call	j_call	cdr3_aa
TRBV21-1	TRBJ2-3	CASSKDRRDPGSDTQYF
TRBV29-1	TRBJ2-1	CSVPLYNEQFF
TRBV29-1	TRBJ2-2	CSATTGRITGELFF
TRBV28	TRBJ2-1	CASSPGDIGSYNEQFF
TRBV29-1	TRBJ2-1	CSVGEQGVYNEQFF
TRBV28	TRBJ2-5	CASSPGFSMGQETQYF
TRBV29-1	TRBJ1-2	CSAWTGGDYTF
TRBV27	TRBJ2-1	CASYESYNEQFF
TRBV29-1	TRBJ2-7	CSVERGGPPSEQYF
TRBV29-1	TRBJ2-3	CSAVGLAGGVGGYF
TRBV29-1	-	CSAGSGIDYEQYF
TRBV29-1	TRBJ2-3	CSVGTSFTDTQYF
TRBV5-1	TRBJ2-7	CASQGGTYEQYF
TRBV30	TRBJ1-4	CAWRGDNEKLFF
TRBV30	TRBJ2-6	CAWGKGQDGANVLTF
TRBV29-1	TRBJ1-1	CSVFQGSTEAFF
TRBV4-3	TRBJ2-5	CASSQGTGEETQYF
TRBV6-5	TRBJ1-4	CASSYIPGSEKLFF
TRBV29-1	TRBJ2-3	CSGLAGEAADTQYF
TRBV27	TRBJ2-4	CASSYQNIQYF
TRBV30	TRBJ2-6	CAWSVGSGANVLTF
TRBV29-1	TRBJ2-7	CSVETVPYEQYF
TRBV27	TRBJ2-7	CASSLRGGYEQYF
TRBV27	TRBJ2-7	CASSPRDRDDEQYF
TRBV4-1	TRBJ2-3	CASSQANLGQGRNTQYF
TRBV29-1	TRBJ2-1	CSVLTGSEQFF
TRBV15	TRBJ2-1	CATSRTSGSSYNEQFF
TRBV30	TRBJ2-2	CAGPVQGELFF
TRBV29-1	-	CSVMGQSSYEQYF
TRBV4-1	TRBJ2-7	CASSPDRAYEQYF
TRBV4-1	TRBJ2-5	CASSREDRGDGETQYF
TRBV30	TRBJ2-7	CAWSGAYEQYF
TRBV4-1	TRBJ1-5	CASSQDSYGNQPQHF
TRBV5-1	TRBJ2-7	CASSMGQGTYEQYF
TRBV14	TRBJ1-2	CASSQEDTYGYTF
TRBV30	TRBJ1-1	CAWSPGSAEAFF
TRBV29-1	TRBJ2-2	CSGGDTGELFF
TRBV29-1	TRBJ2-1	CSVEGAGSGFNEQFF
TRBV11-2	TRBJ2-3	CASSLWDRGTDTQYF
TRBV5-6	TRBJ2-5	CASSSMDKTQYF
TRBV2	TRBJ2-7	CASSRDTDEQYF
TRBV27	TRBJ2-5	CASSTLGETQYF
TRBV4-3	TRBJ2-7	CASSQDVRSDEQYF
TRBV5-6	TRBJ2-5	CASSLNQETQYF
TRBV5-4	TRBJ2-3	CASSLALAGDTDTQYF
TRBV28	TRBJ2-1	CASSTPDYTYNEQFF
TRBV29-1	TRBJ2-7	CSALAGTSYEQYF
TRBV6-1	TRBJ2-3	CASEDGEGDTQYF
TRBV29-1	TRBJ2-3	CSVVFGGRVTDTQYF
TRBV28	TRBJ2-7	CASSLPLGGSYEQYF
TRBV29-1	TRBJ2-5	CSVEDQGQGIYF
TRBV29-1	TRBJ2-1	CSVEGITGVDEQFF
TRBV7-6	TRBJ2-3	CASSLWGGGADTQYF
TRBV27	TRBJ1-5	CASGDRNQPQHF
TRBV28	TRBJ2-2	CASSLASELHTGELFF
TRBV7-9	TRBJ2-5	CASSTLAGGWKTQYF
TRBV28	TRBJ2-7	CASSVSPSEQYF
TRBV6-5	TRBJ1-2	CASSYGGPSYGYTF
TRBV7-9	TRBJ2-1	CASSQGQGIYNEQFF
TRBV30	TRBJ1-5	CAWSEMGNQPQHF